The 25 T cell receptor beta chains in this list originate from one sample, sequenced in a study of blood T cells in healthy people across ages. Together with a sample-barcoded 5' primer, a J-beta primer mix was included in a second PCR lasting roughly 6 to 12 cycles. TCRdb used MiXCR to reprocess the 5' RACE reads, holding one entry per CDR3 protein. Of hundreds of thousands of distinct CDR3 sequences listed, 56% are singletons. Specimen: blood. The receptors come from a man aged 40-49 years in good health.

The genes are TRBV27 and TRBJ1-6; D is unclear. Trimming shortened V by 3 bases and J by 7 bases, and 10 bases separated the two germline ends. CDR3 length: 14 amino acids. Germline V lookup: CDR1 MNHEY, CDR2 SMNVEV (reference sequence). The CDR3 here is CASSLLISNSPLHF. The CDR3 DNA reads as TGTGCCAGCAGTTTGTTGATAAGCAATTCACCCCTCCACTTT.

DNA for the CDR3: TGTGCCAGCTACTATGTTGGCGGGGGCGGTCAGCCCCAGCATTTT. As protein: CASYYVGGGGQPQHF. The V call is TRBV28, the J call TRBJ1-5; tentatively, D is TRBD1 (6 bases). Germline CDR1 and CDR2: MDHEN and SYDVKM. This CDR3 is 15 amino acids long. V dropped 8 bases and J dropped 6 bases, with 20 bases sitting between them.

About this clonotype: The junction departs from the called germline gene at one end, perhaps through a read error. The gene calls are TRBV11-2 and TRBJ2-6; D may match TRBD1 or TRBD2 (5 bases each). Germline CDR1 and CDR2: SGHAT and FQNNGV. The CDR3 covers 15 residues. This CDR3 is CAGSAGDAGANVLTF. The CDR3, as DNA: TGTGCCGGCAGCGCTGGGGACGCTGGGGCCAACGTCCTGACTTTC.

This rearrangement joins TRBV7-2 to TRBJ2-7; D is uncertain. The V end lost 0 bases, the J end lost 4 bases, and 16 bases lay between the germline ends. Germline loops: CDR1 SGHTA, CDR2 FQGNSA. CDR3 length: 16 amino acids. The CDR3 DNA is TGTGCCAGCAGCTTAGCTGCGGCAGCCATCTTATACGAGCAGTACTTC. Its protein product is CASSLAAAAILYEQYF.

The V and J genes are TRBV7-9 and TRBJ2-1, with no clear D. The CDR3 loop spans 15 amino acids. Per the germline V gene, CDR1 is SEHNR and CDR2 is FQNEAQ (reference sequence). V was cut by 1 base and J by 4 bases, with 11 bases left in between. The CDR3 DNA reads as TGTGCCAGCAGCTTAGTAGCAGTTGGGTACAATGAGCAGTTCTTC. This codes for CASSLVAVGYNEQFF.

The V and J genes are TRBV21-1 and TRBJ2-3. TRBV21-1 is given as a pseudogene. This CDR3 region has 16 residues. The CDR3 here is CASSKAARDSTDTQYF. The CDR3 DNA is TGTGCCAGCAGCAAAGCGGCCAGAGATAGCACAGATACGCAGTATTTT.

V is TRBV7-9 and J is TRBJ1-2; possible D gene TRBD1, 5 bases. Germline V lookup: CDR1 SEHNR, CDR2 FQNEAQ (reference sequence). The CDR3 spans 13 residues. Between the trimmed V and J ends, which lost 4 bases and 10 bases, there was a span of 16 bases. As DNA, the CDR3 is TGTGCCAGCAGCTCCCCTGGGGCTGATGCCTACACCTTC. This gives the protein CASSSPGADAYTF.

This chain links TRBV7-3 with TRBJ1-6; D gene uncertain. The CDR3 sequence is 13 residues long. V lost 5 bases and J 7 bases, leaving 9 bases between the germline ends. The germline V gene encodes CDR1 SGHTA and CDR2 FQGTGA. CDR3 loop: CASSAGVNSPLHF. In DNA form, the CDR3 reads TGTGCCAGCAGCGCGGGAGTAAATTCACCCCTCCACTTT.

The chain is built from TRBV5-1 and TRBJ2-7; D is unresolved. The CDR3 is made up of 13 amino acids. The V gene's germline CDR1 is SGHRS and CDR2 YFSETQ. V shed 1 base and J shed 7 bases, with 12 bases lying between them. The CDR3 coding sequence is TGCGCCAGCAGCTTGTCTTCTGGGAATGAGCAGTACTTC. This encodes CASSLSSGNEQYF. Full variable domain (remainder filled in from reference TRBV5-1 and TRBJ2-7): KAGVTQTPRYLIKTRGQQVTLSCSPISGHRSVSWYQQTPGQGLQFLFEYFSETQRNKGNFPGRFSGRQFSNSRSEMNVSTLELGDSALYLCASSLSSGNEQYFGPGTRLTVT.

The rearrangement joins TRBV27 to TRBJ1-2; 10 bases are a match to TRBD1. Germline V gene data show CDR1 as MNHEY and CDR2 as SMNVEV (reference sequence). There are 15 residues in the CDR3. V gave up 4 bases and J gave up 2 bases; unmatched junction bases: 4. CDR3 residues: CASSSGTGENYGYTF. CDR3 coding DNA: TGTGCCAGCAGTTCCGGGACAGGGGAGAACTATGGCTACACCTTC.

The chain couples TRBV5-6 to TRBJ1-1; a possible D gene is TRBD1 (6 bases). The V gene's germline CDR1 is SGHDT and CDR2 YYEEEE. The CDR3 is 17 residues long. Trimming took off 4 bases at V and 4 bases at J, with 23 bases between the two ends. This chain's CDR3 is CASSAGAQGAPGTEAFF. The CDR3 DNA reads TGTGCCAGCAGCGCAGGGGCGCAGGGCGCCCCGGGCACTGAAGCTTTCTTT.

Comments on this clonotype: This may be a read error: a much more frequent sequence differs by one nucleotide. The gene calls are TRBV6-5 and TRBJ2-7; D possibly corresponds to TRBD2 (6 bases). Germline lookup yields CDR1 MNHEY and CDR2 SVGAGI. This CDR3 has 16 residues. The CDR3: CASSYSGDGSSDEQYF. For the CDR3, the DNA is TGTGCCAGCAGTTACTCTGGAGACGGGAGCTCCGACGAGCAGTACTTC.

This chain joins TRBV6-5 and TRBJ2-5; D is uncertain. The CDR3 has 14 amino acids. Between the trimmed V and J ends, which lost 4 bases and 2 bases, there was a span of 11 bases. The germline CDR1 and CDR2 sequences are MNHEY and SVGAGI. The CDR3 sequence is CASSLRVRQETQYF. Written as DNA, the CDR3 is TGTGCCAGCAGTTTAAGGGTTCGGCAAGAGACCCAGTACTTC.

The genes are TRBV7-3 and TRBJ2-3; D ambiguous. The CDR3 spans 14 residues. Trimming stripped 5 bases from V and 0 bases from J, with 9 bases between. Germline V gene lookup returns CDR1 SGHTA and CDR2 FQGTGA. The CDR3 bases are TGTGCCAGCAGCCCGGCCTATAGCACAGATACGCAGTATTTT. Protein sequence: CASSPAYSTDTQYF. Variable domain in full (rest from reference TRBV7-3 and TRBJ2-3): GAGVSQTPSNKVTEKGKYVELRCDPISGHTALYWYRQSLGQGPEFLIYFQGTGAADDSGLPNDRFFAVRPEGSVSTLKIQRTERGDSAVYLCASSPAYSTDTQYFGPGTRLTVL.

The chain couples TRBV20-1 to TRBJ2-1, with a possible D match to TRBD2 (5 bases). Deletions cut 1 base from V and 1 base from J, with 11 bases between. CDR1 and CDR2 (germline): DFQATT, SNEGSKA (reference sequence). This CDR3 comprises 15 residues. The CDR3 region is CSARVGEKSYNEQFF. For the CDR3, the DNA is TGCAGTGCTAGAGTTGGGGAGAAATCCTACAATGAGCAGTTCTTC.

This sequence joins TRBV20-1 and TRBJ2-5; no firm D call. V was shortened by 0 bases and J by 7 bases, with 12 bases between the two germline ends. The germline gives CDR1 DFQATT, CDR2 SNEGSKA (reference sequence). The length of the CDR3 is 13 residues. The CDR3 region is CSARDPPSRTQYF. The DNA for the CDR3 is TGCAGTGCTAGAGATCCGCCTAGTCGGACCCAGTACTTC.

The chain is built from TRBV10-3 and TRBJ2-5; D may correspond to TRBD1 or TRBD2 (5 bases each). The CDR3 runs to 15 residues. Trimming pared 7 bases from V and 2 bases from J, leaving 17 bases between. The germline V gene encodes CDR1 ENHRY and CDR2 SYGVKD. The CDR3 DNA sequence: TGTGCCATCAATCTTAATCGGGACGTTCAAGAGACCCAGTACTTC. It yields the protein CAINLNRDVQETQYF.

V is TRBV3-1 and J is TRBJ1-5; D remains ambiguous. V lost 2 bases, J lost 10 bases, and 18 bases lay in between. Looked up from germline, CDR1 is LGHDT and CDR2 is YNNKEL (reference sequence). The CDR3 consists of 15 residues. This chain's CDR3 is CASSQSALRDIPQHF. In nucleotides, the CDR3 is TGTGCCAGCAGCCAAAGTGCCCTCCGGGATATCCCCCAGCATTTT.

The chain joins TRBV4-1 to TRBJ1-6; a possible D gene is TRBD1 (5 bases). The CDR3 spans 16 residues. Looked up from germline, CDR1 is MGHRA and CDR2 is YSYEKL. Trimming pared 0 bases from V and 10 bases from J, leaving 16 bases between. The CDR3 bases are TGCGCCAGCAGCCAAGATAGCGTGGCAGGGCGATCACCCCTCCACTTT. This translates into CASSQDSVAGRSPLHF.

Only a few counts were recorded for this clonotype. V and J are TRBV7-9 and TRBJ2-3; D possibly corresponds to TRBD2 (5 bases). V lost 6 bases to trimming and J lost 0 bases, with 13 bases between them. The length of the CDR3 is 15 residues. Germline V CDR1 and CDR2: SEHNR, FQNEAQ (reference sequence). The CDR3 region has the DNA TGTGCCAGCAGTCCGCCGGGAAGTAGCACAGATACGCAGTATTTT. It translates to CASSPPGSSTDTQYF.

This clonotype occurred a few times. The chain is built from TRBV3-1 and TRBJ2-3; D gene ambiguous. From germline, CDR1 is LGHDT and CDR2 YNNKEL (reference sequence). V was shortened by 3 bases and J by 3 bases, with 4 bases between the two germline ends. CDR3 length equals 12 residues. The CDR3 DNA reads as TGTGCCAGCAGCCACGGAACAGATACGCAGTATTTT. Its translation: CASSHGTDTQYF.

The genes are TRBV7-9 and TRBJ1-2; D uncertain. Germline V gene data show CDR1 as SEHNR and CDR2 as FQNEAQ (reference sequence). This CDR3 is 14 amino acids long. Between the trimmed V and J ends, which lost 4 bases and 0 bases, there was a span of 9 bases. This CDR3 reads CASSSIPPNYGYTF. CDR3 nucleotide sequence: TGTGCCAGCAGCTCGATTCCCCCTAACTATGGCTACACCTTC. The full variable domain, with the rest looked up from reference TRBV7-9 and TRBJ1-2, is DTGVSQNPRHKITKRGQNVTFRCDPISEHNRLYWYRQTLGQGPEFLTYFQNEAQLEKSRLLSDRFSAERPKGSFSTLEIQRTEQGDSAMYLCASSSIPPNYGYTFGSGTRLTVV.

The rearrangement joins TRBV27 to TRBJ2-4; D unclear. The J call may be faulty, since TRBJ2-7 better matches the DNA end. Germline CDR1 is MNHEY and CDR2 is SMNVEV (reference sequence). This CDR3 has 11 amino acids. The DNA for the CDR3 is TGTGCCAGCAGAGGGAAAGCCGAGCAGTACTTC. Translated, it gives CASRGKAEQYF.

This clonotype was observed a few times. The rearrangement joins TRBV29-1 to TRBJ2-3; no definite D call. Between the trimmed V and J ends, which lost 5 bases and 2 bases, there was a span of 2 bases. The CDR3 is 10 amino acids. From germline, CDR1 is SQVTM and CDR2 ANQGSEA. CDR3 in amino acids: CSVSTDTQYF. Here the CDR3 DNA reads TGCAGCGTTTCCACAGATACGCAGTATTTT.

This clonotype was detected only a few times. The J gene is TRBJ2-7, the V gene TRBV4-1; 11 nucleotides align to TRBD2. Germline values: CDR1 MGHRA, CDR2 YSYEKL. With V trimmed by 2 bases and J by 2 bases, 5 bases remained unmatched. The CDR3 consists of 16 residues. Here the CDR3 reads CASSQPLAGDPYEQYF. CDR3 DNA sequence: TGCGCCAGCAGCCAACCACTAGCGGGGGATCCCTACGAGCAGTACTTC.